The TCR beta chain under discussion was sequenced for a study of beta chain features in type 1 diabetes. Study-wide results and limits: The naive, central memory and Treg TCRB repertoires of patients appeared to be more similar to one another than those of healthy donors. Among patients with Type 1 diabetes, TCRB CDR3s were moderately but significantly shorter in every one of the four CD4+ subsets.

Since all of the isolated RNA was reverse transcribed, expressed TCRB transcripts were what got sequenced. Measured with immunoSEQ multiplex PCR; TCRdb has only the in-frame clones, and not every one. The repertoire holds around 250,000 clones, with 20% as singletons. Points on this clone: Antigen specificity is unknown.

The trim removed 3 bases at V and 4 bases at J, leaving 6 bases unmatched. Per the germline V gene, CDR1 is SGHAT and CDR2 is FQNNGV. This CDR3 region has 16 residues. Sequenced input: naive CD4+ T cells from blood. This clonotype originated in a woman in her forties with type 1 diabetes. This chain connects TRBV11-2 to TRBJ1-6; the match to TRBD1 covers 7 bases. CDR3 amino acids: CASSFSGTAYNSPLHF. Written as DNA, the CDR3 is TGTGCCAGCAGCTTCTCCGGGACAGCTTATAATTCACCCCTCCACTTT. The whole variable domain, remainder taken from reference TRBV11-2 and TRBJ1-6, is EAGVAQSPRYKIIEKRQSVAFWCNPISGHATLYWYQQILGQGPKLLIQFQNNGVVDDSQLPKDRFSAERLKGVDSTLKIQPAKLEDSAVYLCASSFSGTAYNSPLHFGNGTRLTVT.